This T cell receptor beta chain was profiled in a study of Tregs in tolerant kidney transplant recipients. Overall study context: Related graft donors supplied nonmyeloablative bone marrow transplants, and mixed chimerism was transient. General observations from the study: The small number of patients limits these findings pending further validation. In tolerant patients, donor-specific Tregs outgrew total Tregs, suggesting antigen-driven expansion.

The method was immunoSEQ multiplex PCR; TCRdb's version includes in-frame clones alone and lacks a portion of them. Of about 94,000 clones in the sample, 90% to 95% were seen once. This clone has just a few counts. Its antigen is not known. V was shortened by 2 bases and J by 4 bases, with 5 bases between the two germline ends. The germline gives CDR1 MNHNY, CDR2 SVGAGI (reference sequence). The CDR3 totals 12 residues. The clonotype originates from a human donor who received a combined kidney and bone marrow transplant. This sequence joins TRBV6-6 and TRBJ1-2; D is unresolved. The sequencing here drew on CD4+ T cells from blood, taken before the transplant. The CDR3 DNA reads TGTGCCAGCAGTTACCGGGGCTATGGCTACACCTTC. Translating it yields CASSYRGYGYTF.